The rows below give T cell receptor beta chains drawn from one sample of a study of blood T cell repertoires in COVID-19. Libraries were prepared by immunoSEQ multiplex PCR; TCRdb keeps only in-frame clonotypes and omits some of them. Of around 240,000 clones in the sample, 70% to 85% were seen once. The sequenced sample consisted of peripheral blood. The receptors shown here come from a woman of 80 years or more with acute or convalescent COVID-19. The CDR3 runs from the conserved cysteine through the conserved F or W.

TRBJ1-5 TRBV6-6 CASSSPGGQPQHF
TRBJ2-1 TRBV11-2 CASSFIAGSITHHQFF
TRBJ2-5 TRBV6-5 CASVAGVLETQYF
TRBJ1-3 TRBV29-1 CSVEETRQGDTIYF
TRBJ1-4 TRBV7-2 CASSAYGANEKLFF
TRBJ2-2 TRBV9 CASSGGTSGNTGELFF
TRBJ2-7 TRBV6-5 CASSSPGQGSYEQYF
TRBJ2-7 TRBV28 CASTGLAGVYEQYF
TRBJ1-2 TRBV6-5 CASSRTGGTYGYTF
TRBJ1-6 TRBV4-1 CASSHPRFGALGNSPLHF
TRBJ1-3 TRBV19 CASSKVGSSGNTIYF
TRBJ2-3 TRBV3-1/TRBV3-2 CASSAGTSGNTDTQYF
TRBJ2-7 TRBV5-1 CASSLPGQGWNEQYF
TRBJ2-7 TRBV7-3 CASSLLAGYEQYF
TRBJ2-3 TRBV4-2 CASSRDSGGASDTQYF
TRBJ2-2 TRBV3-1/TRBV3-2 CASSRTAGSFSGELFF
TRBJ2-7 TRBV4-1 CASSQDLQGGSYEQYF
TRBJ2-2 TRBV9 CASSVVATGELFF
TRBJ1-3 TRBV7-2 CASSLDRGRFGNTIYF
TRBJ2-5 TRBV19 CASSIHQTQYF
TRBJ1-5 TRBV30 CAWGRATQPQHF
TRBJ2-7 TRBV18 CASSRGGQVLNEQYF
TRBJ2-7 TRBV4-3 CASSQGPSYEQYF
TRBJ2-1 TRBV5-1 CASSFMAGDGYNEQFF
TRBJ2-2 TRBV4-2 CASSQLPGAGELFF
TRBJ1-4 TRBV5-4 CASSFATGGNEKLFF
TRBJ1-6 TRBV4-3 CASSRVPGQGHSPLHF
TRBJ1-1 TRBV7-2 CASSPRGGNTEAFF
TRBJ1-2 TRBV24-1 CATSKTVQIIGYTF
TRBJ2-1 TRBV9 CASSVGLDNEQFF
TRBJ1-2 TRBV29-1 CSVVFFQGRLGYTF